What follows describes a single T cell receptor (beta chain). Its antigen is unidentified. The data originate from a study of vaccination and CD4 T cells after COVID-19. The wider study: Convalescent donors were composed of six males and four females, of whom two were Hispanic. Participants, all vaccine recipients, received two doses of either BNT162b2 or mRNA-1273.

The germline V gene has CDR1 SGHTA and CDR2 FQGNSA. This CDR3 is built from 17 residues. V was trimmed by 2 bases and J by 6 bases, leaving 22 bases between them. Sequencing of cultured CD4+ T cell DNA used the Oncomine TCR Beta short-read assay. Investigators isolated genomic DNA from cultured CD4+ T cells. TCRdb recomputed calls from the PCR reads with MiXCR, one row per CDR3 protein. The sample lists approximately 15,000 distinct CDR3 sequences; 30% were seen once. This sample's treatment: approximately 11-day PBMC culture with coronavirus spike peptide pools or control peptides (ViraFEST assay). The receptor was derived from a human donor with COVID-19. The V gene is TRBV7-2, the J gene TRBJ1-2, with D possibly matching TRBD1 (6 bases). Sequencing used cultured CD4+ T cells from blood. In DNA, the CDR3 is TGTGCCAGCAGCTTAATCGGGGGCGTAAAGGTCGGAGATGGCTACACCTTC. Residues: CASSLIGGVKVGDGYTF.